The sequence of this TCR beta chain was determined in a study of tumor and adjacent non-tumor tissue in lung cancer. Overall study results and limits: In normal lung, the top 100 clones were significantly more dominant than in tumor.

A modified ARM-PCR protocol with three rounds of nested PCR amplified TCRbeta. TCRdb re-analysed the multiplex PCR reads in MiXCR, keeping a single row per CDR3 protein. In the table there are 77,000 or so distinct CDR3 sequences, over 65% of which are singletons. This CDR3 is built from 14 residues. V was clipped by 7 bases and J by 2 bases, with 11 bases between them. Germline V CDR1 and CDR2: WSHSY, SAAADI. This clonotype was found many times. Its antigen is as yet unknown. The template was RNA from unsorted bulk tissue. Distant lung tissue was collected more than 3 cm away from the tumor edge. The TCR originated in a man aged 70-80 years with non-small cell lung cancer. The V gene is TRBV10-2, the J gene TRBJ2-2, with D possibly TRBD2 on 7 matching bases. Sequences were obtained from distant non-tumor lung tissue. In nucleotides, the CDR3 is TGCGCCAGCAAGCGGGACACCAACACCGGGGAGCTGTTTTTT. It encodes CASKRDTNTGELFF.